Listed below are T cell receptor beta chains from one sample, sequenced in a study of blood T cell repertoires in COVID-19. Profiled with immunoSEQ multiplex PCR; TCRdb holds only in-frame clones, not every one. The data hold about 210,000 clones, with around 80% observed a single time. Sequenced input: peripheral blood. The receptors come from a woman aged 45-60 years with acute or convalescent COVID-19. The CDR3 runs from the conserved cysteine through the conserved F or W. A D gene is named only where the DNA matches it firmly. Size values are once, few and many counts, or a class for expanded clones, and some rows have none.

- | TRBJ1-4 | TRBV4-1 | 15 | - | CASSQAWRSREKLFF | TGCGCCAGCAGCCAAGCTTGGAGGTCAAGAGAAAAACTGTTTTTT
TRBD1 | TRBJ1-4 | TRBV5-1 | 16 | - | CASSLDRGRSGEKLFF | TGCGCCAGCAGCTTGGACAGGGGCCGGTCCGGGGAAAAACTGTTTTTT
TRBD2 | TRBJ2-5 | TRBV7-3 | 20 | - | CASSPKPGLAGEKLLETQYF | TGTGCCAGCAGCCCCAAGCCGGGACTAGCGGGAGAGAAACTTCTGGAGACCCAGTACTTC
TRBD1 | TRBJ1-1 | TRBV10-2 | 14 | - | CATGGQGLNTEAFF | TGCGCCACAGGGGGACAGGGCTTGAACACTGAAGCTTTCTTT
- | TRBJ1-1 | TRBV6-1 | 15 | - | CASSAPGYMNTEAFF | TGTGCCAGCAGTGCCCCAGGGTACATGAACACTGAAGCTTTCTTT
- | TRBJ2-7 | TRBV9 | 15 | - | CASSVGGVVTYEQYF | TGTGCCAGCAGCGTAGGGGGGGTTGTAACCTACGAGCAGTACTTC
TRBD2 | TRBJ2-2 | TRBV5-1 | 15 | - | CASSWLAGNTGELFF | TGCGCCAGCAGCTGGCTAGCGGGAAACACCGGGGAGCTGTTTTTT
- | TRBJ2-1 | TRBV5-8 | 15 | - | CASSLLGSSYNEQFF | TGTGCCAGCAGCTTGCTCGGGAGTTCCTACAATGAGCAGTTCTTC
TRBD1 | TRBJ1-2 | TRBV28 | 14 | - | CASSLVTGGDGYTF | TGTGCCAGCAGTTTAGTGACAGGGGGGGATGGCTACACCTTC
- | TRBJ2-7 | TRBV7-2 | 14 | - | CASSLVARNYEQYF | TGTGCCAGCAGCTTAGTAGCCCGAAACTACGAGCAGTACTTC
- | TRBJ1-4 | TRBV23-1 | 14 | few | CASSQKVSGEKLFF | TGCGCCAGCAGTCAGAAAGTGAGCGGTGAAAAACTGTTTTTT
TRBD2 | TRBJ2-5 | TRBV5-1 | 16 | - | CASSLAVAGGQETQYF | TGCGCCAGCAGCTTGGCTGTAGCGGGAGGTCAAGAGACCCAGTACTTC
TRBD1 | TRBJ1-5 | TRBV19 | 15 | few | CASSGTGGAYQPQHF | TGTGCCAGTAGTGGGACAGGGGGCGCGTATCAGCCCCAGCATTTT
TRBD1 | TRBJ1-6 | TRBV5-1 | 18 | few | CASSLGPGTGGGNSPLHF | TGCGCCAGCAGCTTGGGTCCCGGGACAGGGGGCGGTAATTCACCCCTCCACTTT
TRBD1 | TRBJ1-1 | TRBV6-5 | 13 | - | CASSSQGPTEAFF | TGTGCCAGCAGTTCACAGGGGCCCACTGAAGCTTTCTTT
- | TRBJ2-7 | TRBV3-1/TRBV3-2 | 16 | - | CASSPGTGPLSYEQYF | TGTGCCAGCAGCCCAGGTACAGGTCCCCTAAGCTACGAGCAGTACTTC
TRBD2 | TRBJ2-1 | TRBV5-6 | 15 | few | CASSLSFLAGNEQFF | TGTGCCAGCAGCTTGTCCTTCCTAGCGGGGAATGAGCAGTTCTTC
- | TRBJ2-7 | TRBV20-1 | 11 | - | CSATTGNEQYF | TGCAGTGCAACGACAGGTAACGAGCAGTACTTC
TRBD2 | TRBJ2-1 | TRBV3-1/TRBV3-2 | 16 | - | CASSLGGPGGYNEQFF | TGTGCCAGCAGCCTCGGCGGACCGGGAGGCTACAATGAGCAGTTCTTC
TRBD1 | TRBJ2-2 | TRBV5-4 | 15 | - | CASSLGGQGAGELFF | TGTGCCAGCAGCTTGGGAGGACAGGGGGCCGGGGAGCTGTTTTTT
- | TRBJ2-2 | TRBV19 | 15 | - | CASSIGRANTGELFF | TGTGCCAGTAGTATAGGTCGCGCGAACACCGGGGAGCTGTTTTTT
TRBD2 | TRBJ2-7 | TRBV28 | 16 | - | CASSPPEAGGSYEQYF | TGTGCCAGCAGTCCCCCGGAGGCGGGAGGCTCCTACGAGCAGTACTTC
- | TRBJ2-3 | TRBV7-2 | 16 | - | CASSAKVGGLTDTQYF | TGTGCCAGCAGCGCCAAAGTGGGAGGCCTCACAGATACGCAGTATTTT
- | TRBJ2-1 | TRBV11-3 | 16 | - | CASSLERPTSIPEQFF | TGTGCCAGCAGCTTGGAACGGCCTACTAGCATCCCTGAGCAGTTCTTC
- | TRBJ1-1 | TRBV5-1 | 15 | - | CASRSNQGMNTEAFF | TGCGCCAGCCGCTCAAACCAGGGAATGAACACTGAAGCTTTCTTT
- | TRBJ1-1 | TRBV5-1 | 13 | - | CASSLGTATEAFF | TGCGCCAGCAGCTTGGGGACAGCCACTGAAGCTTTCTTT
- | TRBJ2-7 | TRBV20-1 | 18 | once | CSASFHGLRGSRNYEQYF | TGCAGTGCTAGTTTCCACGGGTTGAGGGGGAGTCGAAACTACGAGCAGTACTTC
- | TRBJ2-7 | TRBV27 | 13 | - | CASSRTSSYEQYF | TGTGCCAGCAGCCGTACTAGTTCCTACGAGCAGTACTTC
- | TRBJ2-7 | TRBV5-8 | 16 | once | CASSLVGSIMTYEQYF | TGTGCCAGCAGCTTGGTAGGGAGTATAATGACCTACGAGCAGTACTTC
TRBD1 | TRBJ2-3 | TRBV5-1 | 15 | once | CASSRTGVPTDTQYF | TGCGCCAGCAGCCGGACAGGGGTCCCCACAGATACGCAGTATTTT
TRBD2 | TRBJ2-7 | TRBV20-1 | 14 | - | CSASRGGPLGEQYF | TGCAGTGCTAGTAGGGGAGGGCCTTTGGGAGAGCAGTACTTC
TRBD1 | TRBJ1-2 | TRBV29-1 | 14 | - | CSVDGQGVADGYTF | TGCAGCGTTGACGGACAGGGGGTCGCAGATGGCTACACCTTC
- | TRBJ2-2 | TRBV6-4 | 14 | few | CASSAGTLTGELFF | TGTGCCAGCAGCGCCGGGACTCTCACCGGGGAGCTGTTTTTT
- | TRBJ1-4 | TRBV5-1 | 16 | - | CASSLGNWASNEKLFF | TGCGCCAGCAGCTTGGGGAATTGGGCTTCTAATGAAAAACTGTTTTTT
- | TRBJ2-5 | TRBV6-5 | 14 | - | CASSWLGGTETQYF | TGTGCCAGCAGTTGGTTGGGGGGTACAGAGACCCAGTACTTC
TRBD2 | TRBJ2-5 | TRBV4-2 | 17 | - | CASSQDWASGSGRTQYF | TGTGCCAGCAGCCAAGATTGGGCTAGCGGGTCGGGGCGGACCCAGTACTTC
TRBD1 | TRBJ1-1 | TRBV28 | 15 | - | CASSRDREVGTEAFF | TGTGCCAGCAGCCGGGACAGGGAGGTAGGGACTGAAGCTTTCTTT
TRBD1 | TRBJ1-2 | TRBV6-6 | 14 | - | CASSQTGGAYGYTF | TGTGCCAGCAGTCAGACAGGGGGCGCCTATGGCTACACCTTC
TRBD1 | TRBJ2-3 | TRBV2 | 13 | - | CASNGQGTDTQYF | TGTGCCAGCAATGGACAGGGTACAGATACGCAGTATTTT
- | TRBJ1-5 | TRBV28 | 15 | - | CASSLGYRGNQPQHF | TGTGCCAGCAGTTTAGGCTACAGGGGCAATCAGCCCCAGCATTTT
TRBD1 | TRBJ1-1 | TRBV7-2 | 17 | once | CASSLARGTGAGTEAFF | TGTGCCAGCAGCTTAGCGCGGGGGACAGGGGCGGGAACTGAAGCTTTCTTT
- | TRBJ1-1 | TRBV27 | 13 | - | CASSRRGDTEAFF | TGTGCCAGCAGTCGGAGGGGCGACACTGAAGCTTTCTTT
TRBD1 | TRBJ1-5 | TRBV19 | 19 | once | CASSSPRDRGPVGNQPQHF | TGTGCCAGTAGTAGCCCGCGGGACAGGGGGCCAGTGGGCAATCAGCCCCAGCATTTT
- | TRBJ2-1 | TRBV7-3 | 14 | - | CASSLGGGYNEQFF | TGTGCCAGCAGCTTAGGGGGCGGATACAATGAGCAGTTCTTC
TRBD1 | TRBJ2-7 | TRBV3-1/TRBV3-2 | 14 | - | CASSQGTGSSEQYF | TGTGCCAGCAGCCAAGGGACAGGGTCCAGCGAGCAGTACTTC
- | TRBJ1-4 | TRBV29-1 | 14 | - | CSAFPEGTNEKLFF | TGCAGCGCTTTTCCGGAGGGGACTAATGAAAAACTGTTTTTT
TRBD1 | TRBJ1-2 | TRBV2 | 16 | - | CASSRNRGQRNYGYTF | TGTGCCAGCAGTCGAAACAGGGGGCAGCGGAACTATGGCTACACCTTC
- | TRBJ2-1 | TRBV5-1 | 13 | - | CASSLIPNNEQFF | TGCGCCAGCAGCTTGATCCCAAACAATGAGCAGTTCTTC
- | TRBJ2-1 | TRBV2 | 11 | - | CASQNINEQFF | TGTGCCAGTCAAAACATCAATGAGCAGTTCTTC
- | TRBJ2-1 | TRBV28 | 12 | - | CASSLVKREQFF | TGTGCCAGCAGTTTAGTAAAACGGGAGCAGTTCTTC
TRBD1 | TRBJ1-5 | TRBV3-1/TRBV3-2 | 14 | few | CASSPGQGGQPQHF | TGTGCCAGCAGCCCAGGACAGGGGGGTCAGCCCCAGCATTTT